The rows below give T cell receptor beta chains drawn from one sample of a study of cytomegalovirus exposure and HLA in healthy donors. TCRdb's table, derived via immunoSEQ multiplex PCR, lists solely in-frame clones and lacks some. Among under 65,000 clones listed, about 78% were seen once. The specimen sequenced was PBMCs. The receptors stem from a young man in good health and CMV-seropositive. CDR3s include the opening cysteine and the closing phenylalanine or tryptophan. The D gene is left open where the match is weak. A clone size is listed for some rows: how often the clone was seen (once, few, many), or a class if it is expanded.

V gene,clone size,J gene,D gene,CDR3 DNA,CDR3 protein
TRBV5-1,.,TRBJ1-6,.,TGCGCCAGCAGCTTGGACAGCTCCTATAATTCCCCCCTCCACTTT,CASSLDSSYNSPLHF
TRBV6-5,.,TRBJ2-5,TRBD1,TGTGCCAGCAGTCCCGGGACAGGGGTGGGTGAGCAGTACTTC,CASSPGTGVGEQYF
TRBV19,.,TRBJ1-1,TRBD1,TGTGCCAGTACCATGGACAGGGTGAACACTGAAGCTTTCTTT,CASTMDRVNTEAFF
TRBV6-1,few,TRBJ2-7,TRBD2,TGTGCCAGCAGGGAGGCGGGGGGTACCTACGAGCAGTACTTC,CASREAGGTYEQYF
TRBV27,.,TRBJ1-4,.,TGTGCCAGCAGTCCCCGTCGTGGCCTGGTCTTAAAACTGTTTTTT,CASSPRRGLVLKLFF
TRBV27,.,TRBJ1-4,.,TGTGCCAGCAGTTTAGGCGGGGGGCAGAATGAAAAACTGTTTTTT,CASSLGGGQNEKLFF
TRBV7-3,.,TRBJ2-5,.,TGTGCCAGCAGCTTAACGAACAGCCCAGAGACCCAGTACTTC,CASSLTNSPETQYF
TRBV6-5,.,TRBJ1-5,.,TGTGCCAGCTCAAAATGGACTGATAGCAATCAGCCCCAGCATTTT,CASSKWTDSNQPQHF
TRBV6-1,.,TRBJ1-2,TRBD1,TGTGCCAGCCGCCCGAGGCAGGGGGCGGAAGGCTACACCTTC,CASRPRQGAEGYTF
TRBV7-9,few,TRBJ1-2,TRBD1,TGTGCCAGCAGCCCTACAGGGGTGCATGGCTACACCTTC,CASSPTGVHGYTF
TRBV5-1,.,TRBJ2-3,TRBD1,TGCGCCAGCAGCTTGCAGGGGGCTGGCACAGATACGCAGTATTTT,CASSLQGAGTDTQYF
TRBV6-5,.,TRBJ2-7,TRBD1,TGTGCCAGCAGTTACCAGGGGGTCCCCTACGAGCAGTACTTC,CASSYQGVPYEQYF
TRBV9,.,TRBJ1-3,.,TGTGCCAGCAGCATTACAGGGTCGGACACCATATATTTT,CASSITGSDTIYF
TRBV21-1,.,TRBJ2-7,.,TGTGCCAGCAGCGAAGGACTAGCCCAGGGGCGGACTTACGAGCAGTACTTC,CASSEGLAQGRTYEQYF
TRBV7-3,.,TRBJ1-3,.,TGTGCCAGCAGCTCGGGACTTGGAAACACCATATATTTT,CASSSGLGNTIYF
TRBV6-5,few,TRBJ1-1,.,TGTGCCAGCAGTTACTCGAGTGCGGGGATGAACACTGAAGCTTTCTTT,CASSYSSAGMNTEAFF
TRBV14,.,TRBJ2-1,.,TGTGCCAGCAGCCAAGTTGGACATCTTGTTGGGCAGTTCTTC,CASSQVGHLVGQFF
TRBV7-3,.,TRBJ2-1,.,TGTGCCAGCAGCTTCTCAGGGTCAAGCTCCTACAATGAGCAGTTCTTC,CASSFSGSSSYNEQFF
TRBV7-3,.,TRBJ1-2,.,TGTGCCAGCGGCTTTCAAGGACAGAACTATGGCTACACCTTC,CASGFQGQNYGYTF
TRBV5-6,.,TRBJ1-1,TRBD1,TGTGCCAGCAGCCGCGGGGGACAGGGGAACACTGAAGCTTTCTTT,CASSRGGQGNTEAFF
TRBV14,once,TRBJ2-3,TRBD2,TGTGCCAGCAGCCTCTCCTTAGCGGGACCCAGCACAGATACGCAGTATTTT,CASSLSLAGPSTDTQYF
TRBV6-5,.,TRBJ1-6,.,TGTGCCAGCAATGGGGGGGGTAATTCACCCCTCCACTTT,CASNGGGNSPLHF
TRBV14,.,TRBJ2-7,TRBD2,TGTGCCAGTCCAGGGACTAGCGGGGGGATAAGCTCCTACGAGCAGTACTTC,CASPGTSGGISSYEQYF
TRBV5-4,.,TRBJ2-5,TRBD2,TGTGCCAGCAGCCTCGGACTAGCGGGGGGGGCAGGAGAGACCCAGTACTTC,CASSLGLAGGAGETQYF
TRBV9,.,TRBJ2-3,TRBD1,TGTGCCAGCAGCGTGAGACAGGGTGGTGTCACAGATACGCAGTATTTT,CASSVRQGGVTDTQYF
TRBV5-5,.,TRBJ1-2,.,TGTGCCAGCAGGTTAACGGGGACTAACTATGGCTACACCTTC,CASRLTGTNYGYTF
TRBV4-2,.,TRBJ1-5,.,TGTGCCAGCAGCCAAGAGCGTTATAGCAATCAGCCCCAGCATTTT,CASSQERYSNQPQHF
TRBV18,.,TRBJ1-4,.,TGTGCCACGCGGAGAAGCCCTAATGAAAAACTGTTTTTT,CATRRSPNEKLFF
TRBV6-6,.,TRBJ1-4,.,TGTGCCAGCAGTTACGGACAAACTAATGAAAAACTGTTTTTT,CASSYGQTNEKLFF
TRBV11-2,.,TRBJ1-2,.,TGTGCCAGCAGCTTATTAACAGCTAACTATGGCTACACCTTC,CASSLLTANYGYTF
TRBV11-2,.,TRBJ2-1,TRBD1,TGTGCCAGCAGCTTAGAGGGACAGTACAATGAGCAGTTCTTC,CASSLEGQYNEQFF
TRBV5-1,.,TRBJ1-6,TRBD1,TGCGCCAGCAGCTTTACAGGGGTCGATAATTCACCCCTCCACTTT,CASSFTGVDNSPLHF
TRBV29-1,.,TRBJ2-7,TRBD1,TGCAGCGTTGCCCTCGACAGGGCCTTACCATGGTTAAACACCTACGAGCAGTACTTC,CSVALDRALPWLNTYEQYF
TRBV2,.,TRBJ1-5,.,TGTGCCAGCAGTGACTGGCAGGGAGGGCCCAATCAGCCCCAGCATTTT,CASSDWQGGPNQPQHF
TRBV5-1,.,TRBJ2-7,.,TGCGCCAGCAGCTTGGGAGCCGGGAGCCAGGAGCAGTACTTC,CASSLGAGSQEQYF
TRBV5-8,.,TRBJ1-3,.,TGTGCCAGCAGCTTGGGGGGGCCTGGAAACACCATATATTTT,CASSLGGPGNTIYF
TRBV6-5,.,TRBJ2-5,.,TGTGCCAGCAGTTCCGCTCCGGGGTTGGCCCAGTACTTC,CASSSAPGLAQYF
TRBV7-8,.,TRBJ2-5,.,TGTGCCAGCAGCTTAGTCGGGACACACCAAGAGACCCAGTACTTC,CASSLVGTHQETQYF
TRBV27,once,TRBJ2-7,TRBD1,TGTGCCAGCAGTTTAGGGGACAGGGTTTCCTACGAGCAGTACTTC,CASSLGDRVSYEQYF
TRBV28,.,TRBJ2-5,TRBD2,TGTGCCAGCAGCTCCTCCGGGACTAGCGGGGAAGAGACCCAGTACTTC,CASSSSGTSGEETQYF
TRBV5-1,.,TRBJ1-2,.,TGCGCCAGCAGCTTCCGGGACACAAACTACACCTTC,CASSFRDTNYTF
TRBV4-2,few,TRBJ1-5,.,TGTGCCAGCAGCCAAAGTGACAGCCTTAATCAGCCCCAGCATTTT,CASSQSDSLNQPQHF
TRBV7-2,.,TRBJ1-5,.,TGTGCCAGCAGCTTACTCAGGGGATCGGGCAATCAGCCCCAGCATTTT,CASSLLRGSGNQPQHF
TRBV7-8,.,TRBJ2-4,TRBD1,TGTGCCAGCAGCTTAACCCAGGGGGCCTTAAGGGAAGTAAACATTCAGTACTTC,CASSLTQGALREVNIQYF
TRBV7-9,.,TRBJ1-1,.,TGTGCCAGCAGACCAGAGAGCGGGTTCAGGAACACTGAAGCTTTCTTT,CASRPESGFRNTEAFF
TRBV6-1,.,TRBJ2-7,.,TGTGCCAGCAGTGAAGCGGGAGACGAAAACGTGCAGTACTTC,CASSEAGDENVQYF
TRBV6-1,.,TRBJ2-5,TRBD2,TGTGCCAGCAGTGAATTTTCCTGGGGCGGGGGGGCCCAAGAGACCCAGTACTTC,CASSEFSWGGGAQETQYF
TRBV29-1,.,TRBJ1-6,TRBD1,TGCAGCGTTGAAGGGGGACAGGGGGAACTTCCGAATTCACCCCTCCACTTT,CSVEGGQGELPNSPLHF
TRBV5-1,.,TRBJ2-7,TRBD2,TGCGCCAGCAGCCCTGGGGGGGGGAGCACCTACGAGCAGTACTTC,CASSPGGGSTYEQYF
TRBV5-1,few,TRBJ1-1,.,TGCGCCAGCAGCACCGGACAGCATGAAGCTTTCTTT,CASSTGQHEAFF